This T cell receptor beta chain is drawn from a study of PD-1 blockade in classical Hodgkin lymphoma. Trimming removed 0 bases at V and 3 bases at J, with 10 bases between. Germline CDR1 reads SGHTS; CDR2 reads YDEGEE. This CDR3 has 15 amino acids. In regard to this clone: Its cognate antigen is unknown.

Profiling relied on immunoSEQ multiplex PCR, and the TCRdb table lists in-frame clones only, not all of them. The table includes almost 95,000 clones, approximately 86% detected once. The time point: cycle 4 day 1 (C4D1), after less than 7 weeks of nivolumab. Brentuximab vedotin exposure varied, and every patient relapsed after autologous stem cell transplantation. Whole-study results and caveats: Undefined causes, possibly disease activity or prior therapy, underlie the repertoire differences. Later analyses included only patients treated at least 1 year post-ASCT.

The chain employs TRBV5-8 and TRBJ1-3, with D unresolved. Sequenced material: peripheral blood mononuclear cells (PBMCs), taken before the fourth cycle of nivolumab. This TCR was recovered from a human donor with classical Hodgkin lymphoma. The CDR3 sequence is CASSLVAGLGNTIYF. The CDR3, as DNA: TGTGCCAGCAGCTTGGTTGCAGGCCTTGGAAACACCATATATTTT.